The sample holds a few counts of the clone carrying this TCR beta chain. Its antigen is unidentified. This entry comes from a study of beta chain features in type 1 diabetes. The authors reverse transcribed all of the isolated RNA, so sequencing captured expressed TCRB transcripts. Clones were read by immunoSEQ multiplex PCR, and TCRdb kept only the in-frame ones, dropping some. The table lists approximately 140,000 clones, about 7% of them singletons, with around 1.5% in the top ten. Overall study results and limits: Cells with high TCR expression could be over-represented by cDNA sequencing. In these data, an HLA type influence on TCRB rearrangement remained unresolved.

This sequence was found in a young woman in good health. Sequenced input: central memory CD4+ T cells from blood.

The CDR3 DNA reads TGTGCCAGCAGTGCCAAAACTAGCGGGAGGGGACGTCAGGCGCAGTATTTT. Translation gives CASSAKTSGRGRQAQYF. The chain uses TRBV28 and TRBJ2-3; TRBD2 agrees at 13 bases. The trim removed 5 bases at V and 10 bases at J, leaving 15 bases unmatched. The CDR3 spans 17 residues. Germline CDR1 MDHEN, CDR2 SYDVKM.